This is a list of T cell receptor beta chains from one sample in a study of cytomegalovirus exposure and HLA in healthy donors. Here immunoSEQ multiplex PCR was the method, and the copy in TCRdb shows in-frame clones only, minus some. The sample yields around 100,000 clones, over 70% seen once. The sequencing input was PBMCs. These receptors were taken from a woman aged 40 to 50 in good health and CMV-seropositive. Each CDR3 is given with its conserved first and last residue. The D gene is left open where the match is weak. Clone sizes are given selectively: once, few, many, or a class where the clone is expanded.

v_call	j_call	d_call	clone_size	cdr3_aa	cdr3_nt
TRBV18	TRBJ2-3	TRBD2	few	CASSPSIGLAGLDSTDTQYF	TGTGCCAGCTCACCATCTATTGGACTAGCGGGCTTGGATAGCACAGATACGCAGTATTTT
TRBV10-3	TRBJ2-5	.	.	CAISDTREETQYF	TGTGCCATCAGTGACACTAGGGAAGAGACCCAGTACTTC
TRBV6-1	TRBJ1-4	.	few	CASSRTTTNEKLFF	TGTGCCAGCAGTCGGACAACAACTAATGAAAAACTGTTTTTT
TRBV19	TRBJ2-7	.	.	CASSIGRGYEQYF	TGTGCCAGTAGTATAGGGAGGGGATACGAGCAGTACTTC
TRBV30	TRBJ1-3	.	.	CAWLEPGNTIYF	TGTGCCTGGTTAGAACCCGGAAACACCATATATTTT
TRBV29-1	TRBJ2-1	TRBD2	.	CSVEGSPGGPNEQFF	TGCAGCGTTGAAGGCAGTCCGGGAGGGCCCAATGAGCAGTTCTTC
TRBV11-2	TRBJ1-2	.	.	CASSQLRGSGNYGYTF	TGTGCCAGCAGCCAACTTCGCGGGTCCGGTAACTATGGCTACACCTTC
TRBV5-4	TRBJ2-3	TRBD2	.	CASSLAGAGDTQYF	TGTGCCAGCAGCCTAGCGGGGGCGGGGGATACGCAGTATTTT
TRBV5-1	TRBJ1-1	.	few	CASSLGGGRRGTEAFF	TGCGCCAGCAGCTTGGGGGGCGGTCGAAGGGGCACTGAAGCTTTCTTT
TRBV5-4	TRBJ2-1	TRBD2	once	CASSLVASGHSPYNEQFF	TGTGCCAGCAGCTTGGTGGCTAGCGGGCATAGCCCCTACAATGAGCAGTTCTTC
TRBV5-1	TRBJ2-7	.	.	CASSLIPGGSYEQYF	TGCGCCAGCAGCTTAATCCCCGGGGGCTCCTACGAGCAGTACTTC
TRBV5-8	TRBJ1-4	.	.	CASSAGRLLNEKLFF	TGTGCCAGCAGCGCGGGACGTCTCCTTAATGAAAAACTGTTTTTT
TRBV15	TRBJ1-5	.	.	CATSRTGSPQPQHF	TGTGCCACCAGCAGAACAGGGAGCCCTCAGCCCCAGCATTTT
TRBV9	TRBJ1-6	.	.	CASSLMDSRYNSPLHF	TGTGCCAGCAGCCTGATGGACAGTAGATATAATTCACCCCTCCACTTT
TRBV6-1	TRBJ2-7	TRBD2	.	CASRLGTSGPYEQYF	TGTGCCAGCAGATTAGGGACTAGCGGACCCTACGAGCAGTACTTC
TRBV21-1	TRBJ2-7	.	.	CASTKPESWGGSPYEQYF	TGTGCCAGCACCAAACCCGAAAGTTGGGGGGGATCCCCCTACGAGCAGTACTTC
TRBV19	TRBJ1-1	TRBD1	few	CASTRQGAVGTEAFF	TGTGCCAGTACCCGGCAGGGGGCGGTTGGGACTGAAGCTTTCTTT
TRBV19	TRBJ2-5	TRBD1	.	CASSDRGLKETQYF	TGTGCCAGTAGCGACAGGGGTTTGAAAGAGACCCAGTACTTC
TRBV5-5	TRBJ1-6	TRBD1	.	CASSSSGGWGSPLHF	TGTGCCAGCAGCTCATCAGGGGGATGGGGTTCACCCCTCCACTTT
TRBV6-1	TRBJ1-5	.	.	CASSEAPRVWEPQHF	TGTGCCAGCAGTGAAGCTCCCAGGGTCTGGGAGCCCCAGCATTTT
TRBV4-3	TRBJ1-2	.	.	CASSQDSGGSYGYTF	TGCGCCAGCAGCCAAGATTCGGGGGGATCCTATGGCTACACCTTC
TRBV12-2	TRBJ1-1	.	once	CASRPDEAGVTEAFF	TGTGCAAGTCGCCCCGACGAGGCAGGGGTCACTGAAGCTTTCTTT
TRBV2	TRBJ2-3	TRBD2	.	CASRAGLAPRDTQYF	TGTGCCAGCAGGGCGGGACTAGCGCCAAGAGATACGCAGTATTTT
TRBV10-3	TRBJ2-3	.	.	CAISGERGPDTQYF	TGTGCCATCAGTGGAGAGCGAGGGCCAGATACGCAGTATTTT
TRBV5-1	TRBJ2-1	TRBD1	.	CASSFLLGQGDNEQFF	TGCGCCAGCAGCTTCCTGCTGGGACAGGGTGACAATGAGCAGTTCTTC
TRBV6-5	TRBJ2-1	.	.	CASSPFRGTYNEQFF	TGTGCCAGCAGCCCCTTTAGGGGAACCTACAATGAGCAGTTCTTC
TRBV5-1	TRBJ1-1	TRBD1	.	CASTSSGTANTEAFF	TGCGCCAGCACGTCTTCCGGGACAGCCAACACTGAAGCTTTCTTT
TRBV19	TRBJ2-1	TRBD2	.	CASSTRLAGNEQFF	TGTGCCAGTAGTACAAGACTAGCCGGCAATGAGCAGTTCTTC
TRBV18	TRBJ1-2	TRBD1	.	CASSPGQGYYGYTF	TGTGCCAGCTCACCCGGACAGGGCTACTATGGCTACACCTTC
TRBV6-6	TRBJ2-5	TRBD2	.	CASSYDLAGGRETQYF	TGTGCCAGCAGTTATGATCTAGCGGGGGGGCGAGAGACCCAGTACTTC
TRBV18	TRBJ1-1	TRBD1	.	CASSPPGDREAFF	TGTGCCAGCTCACCACCAGGGGACAGGGAAGCTTTCTTT
TRBV6-5	TRBJ2-1	TRBD1	.	CASSNSGQALNNEQFF	TGTGCCAGCAGTAACTCGGGACAGGCTTTAAACAATGAGCAGTTCTTC
TRBV7-2	TRBJ2-3	TRBD1	.	CASSFQTGGGRGTQYF	TGTGCCAGCAGCTTCCAGACAGGGGGAGGTCGGGGCACGCAGTATTTT
TRBV7-9	TRBJ2-3	.	few	CASSPIRDTQYF	TGTGCCAGCAGCCCTATCCGGGATACGCAGTATTTT
TRBV7-8	TRBJ2-7	TRBD1	once	CASSSPLGTAYEQYF	TGTGCCAGCAGCTCACCTCTCGGGACAGCCTACGAGCAGTACTTC
TRBV19	TRBJ2-1	TRBD2	.	CASSIPASGPSYNEQFF	TGTGCCAGTAGTATCCCGGCTAGCGGGCCTTCCTACAATGAGCAGTTCTTC
TRBV28	TRBJ2-3	TRBD1	.	CASSWVWAQGASTDTQYF	TGTGCCAGCAGTTGGGTCTGGGCACAGGGGGCAAGCACAGATACGCAGTATTTT
TRBV4-1	TRBJ1-1	.	.	CASSQEPRTSNTEAFF	TGCGCCAGCAGCCAAGAGCCTAGGACTTCGAACACTGAAGCTTTCTTT
TRBV18	TRBJ1-1	TRBD1	few	CASSPDREQAFF	TGTGCCAGCTCACCCGACAGGGAGCAAGCTTTCTTT
TRBV5-1	TRBJ2-2	TRBD1	.	CASSLRTGGSGELFF	TGCGCCAGCAGCCTACGGACAGGGGGGTCCGGGGAGCTGTTTTTT
TRBV9	TRBJ2-1	TRBD2	.	CASSGLAGASGEQFF	TGTGCCAGCAGTGGACTAGCGGGAGCAAGCGGTGAGCAGTTCTTC